These T cell receptor beta chains were read from a single sample in a study of T cell responses to AZD1222 COVID-19 vaccine. Clones were sequenced by immunoSEQ multiplex PCR, and TCRdb holds only the in-frame ones, with some missing. Altogether tens of thousands of clones are present, more than 75% being singletons, with the ten largest covering 20% to 25%. The material sequenced was peripheral blood, taken on day 0 of AZD1222 vaccination. Receptors were obtained from an adult in good health. CDR3s include the opening cysteine and the closing phenylalanine or tryptophan. The order of the fields is CDR3 DNA, CDR3 protein, V gene, J gene, clone size, D gene. The D gene is left open where the match is weak. Not every row has a clone size; where given, it reads once, few, many or a size class.

TGTGCCAGCAGCGGAATTGACCGGGACCTCGGGACTGAAGCTTTCTTT	CASSGIDRDLGTEAFF	TRBV3-1/TRBV3-2	TRBJ1-1	NA	NA
TGTGCCAGCAGCTTGGGACAGGCTCTTGGCAATGAGCAGTTCTTC	CASSLGQALGNEQFF	TRBV7-8	TRBJ2-1	NA	TRBD1
TGTGCCAGCAGCCGGGCTGGGACAGTACCGGGAAACACCATATATTTT	CASSRAGTVPGNTIYF	TRBV7-2	TRBJ1-3	once	TRBD1
TGCGCCAGCAGCTTGGAAACAGGGCCCGGGGAGCTGTTTTTT	CASSLETGPGELFF	TRBV5-1	TRBJ2-2	NA	NA
TGTGCCAGCAGCCAAGAGACCCGGGTTGGAAACACCATATATTTT	CASSQETRVGNTIYF	TRBV4-2	TRBJ1-3	NA	NA
TGTGCCAGCAGTGTACAGGGATCGGGGGGCTACACCTTC	CASSVQGSGGYTF	TRBV2	TRBJ1-2	NA	NA
TGTGCCAGCAGCTTCCGAGCGGGGGGAACAGATACGCAGTATTTT	CASSFRAGGTDTQYF	TRBV7-2	TRBJ2-3	NA	TRBD2
TGTGCCAGCAGCCGCCGACAGGGACAAACTGAAGCTTTCTTT	CASSRRQGQTEAFF	TRBV7-2	TRBJ1-1	NA	TRBD1
TGTGCCAGCAGTCCCTTTGGGGGTACCTATGGCTACACCTTC	CASSPFGGTYGYTF	TRBV28	TRBJ1-2	NA	NA
TGTGCCATCAGTGAGTCGATGGGGGGGGAAGGGGTCAATCAGCCCCAGCATTTT	CAISESMGGEGVNQPQHF	TRBV10-3	TRBJ1-5	NA	NA
TGTGCCAGTAGTCCCCCCGGGACCCTCTATGGCTACACCTTC	CASSPPGTLYGYTF	TRBV19	TRBJ1-2	NA	NA
TGTGCCAGCAGTTACACAGGGGGTCGGATTGAAAAACTGTTTTTT	CASSYTGGRIEKLFF	TRBV6-5	TRBJ1-4	NA	TRBD1
TGTGCCAGCAGCTTAGACGGCGGAAACACCATATATTTT	CASSLDGGNTIYF	TRBV7-3	TRBJ1-3	once	NA
TGTGCCACCAGCAGAGAGGACAGGGTGTATGGCTACACCTTC	CATSREDRVYGYTF	TRBV15	TRBJ1-2	few	TRBD1
TGTGCCAGTAGTATTAGTACTTTGTATAGCAATCAGCCCCAGCATTTT	CASSISTLYSNQPQHF	TRBV19	TRBJ1-5	NA	NA
TGCGCCAGCAGCCAAGATTATAACGGACGGGGGTCGGGTAATGGCTACACCTTC	CASSQDYNGRGSGNGYTF	TRBV4-3	TRBJ1-2	NA	NA
TGTGCCTGGGCGGGACTAGATACCGGGGAGCTGTTTTTT	CAWAGLDTGELFF	TRBV30	TRBJ2-2	NA	TRBD2
TGCGCCAGCCAAACCGTGGCAGGCACAGATACGCAGTATTTT	CASQTVAGTDTQYF	TRBV5-1	TRBJ2-3	NA	NA
TGTGCCAGCTCACCACAGGGGGCCGGGAACACCATATATTTT	CASSPQGAGNTIYF	TRBV18	TRBJ1-3	NA	TRBD1
TGTGCCTGGAGTCGGACAGTGAACACTGAAGCTTTCTTT	CAWSRTVNTEAFF	TRBV30	TRBJ1-1	NA	NA
TGTGCCAGCAGCCAGCTCCTGGACAGGTCCTCTAACTATGGCTACACCTTC	CASSQLLDRSSNYGYTF	TRBV4-2	TRBJ1-2	NA	TRBD1
TGTGCCAGCAGCCAGCCACCAAAGGACAGGGCGGGGAGCACAGATACGCAGTATTTT	CASSQPPKDRAGSTDTQYF	TRBV3-1/TRBV3-2	TRBJ2-3	NA	TRBD1
TGTGCCATTTGGACAGGGGCCACAGCCCGGGGGGAGACCCAGTACTTC	CAIWTGATARGETQYF	TRBV10-3	TRBJ2-5	few	TRBD1
TGTGCCAGGAGTTTCTCAAGGACACCGTATGGCTACACCTTC	CARSFSRTPYGYTF	TRBV27	TRBJ1-2	NA	NA
TGCAGCGTTGAAGGCACAGGGGGACGCGAGCAGTACTTC	CSVEGTGGREQYF	TRBV29-1	TRBJ2-7	NA	TRBD1
TGTGCCAGCAGTTACAGTCCGGACCGAAGGGACTCGCGGTCTAATTCACCCCTCCACTTT	CASSYSPDRRDSRSNSPLHF	TRBV6-7	TRBJ1-6	few	NA
TGTGCCAGCAGCCCGGGGGGGGGTTCAACTAATGAAAAACTGTTTTTT	CASSPGGGSTNEKLFF	TRBV5-4	TRBJ1-4	NA	NA
TGTGCCAGCAGCCAGGCAGGGGGTTCACCCCTCCACTTT	CASSQAGGSPLHF	TRBV3-1/TRBV3-2	TRBJ1-6	NA	TRBD1
TGTGCCATCAGCGCCAGGGAAACTAACTATGGCTACACCTTC	CAISARETNYGYTF	TRBV10-3	TRBJ1-2	NA	NA
TGTGCCAGCAGTGAATGGGGGAACACTGAAGCTTTCTTT	CASSEWGNTEAFF	TRBV2	TRBJ1-1	NA	NA
TGCGCCAGCAGCCCCCCTCCGAACACCGGGGAGCTGTTTTTT	CASSPPPNTGELFF	TRBV5-1	TRBJ2-2	NA	NA
TGTGCCAGCAGCCCCCAGAGGTATGAAGCTTTCTTT	CASSPQRYEAFF	TRBV7-2	TRBJ1-1	NA	NA
TGTGCCAGCAGTAAGGGACAGACCTTGCTCACTATGAACACTGAAGCTTTCTTT	CASSKGQTLLTMNTEAFF	TRBV28	TRBJ1-1	NA	TRBD1